This passage covers 2 T cell receptor beta chains from one sample sequenced in a study of cytomegalovirus exposure and HLA in healthy donors. PCR used 60 Vbeta primers and 13 Jbeta primers. Assay: immunoSEQ multiplex PCR; the TCRdb copy retains only in-frame clones and omits some. The table has 180,000 or so clones, more than 60% seen once. The sample taken for sequencing was PBMCs. The source of these receptors is a female donor in good health and CMV-seronegative.

The rearrangement uses TRBV5-1 and TRBJ1-2, with TRBD1 matching 8 bases. The CDR3 runs 14 residues. Germline trimming cut 4 bases from V and 6 bases from J; bases unmatched to any gene: 8. Per germline, CDR1 SGHRS and CDR2 YFSETQ. The CDR3 reads CASSTGQGGDGYTF. DNA for the CDR3: TGCGCCAGCAGCACCGGACAGGGAGGGGATGGCTACACCTTC.

This clone has a handful of counts. The chain combines TRBV19 with TRBJ1-1; D might be TRBD1 (5 bases). V was pared by 3 bases and J by 4 bases, with 12 bases between. Germline CDR1 LNHDA, CDR2 SQIVND (reference sequence). The CDR3 covers 14 residues. Here the CDR3 DNA reads TGTGCCAGTAGTATTGAGAAGGGGTCCACTGAAGCTTTCTTT. Amino acid sequence: CASSIEKGSTEAFF. Together with reference TRBV19 and TRBJ1-1, the CDR3 gives the full variable domain: DGGITQSPKYLFRKEGQNVTLSCEQNLNHDAMYWYRQDPGQGLRLIYYSQIVNDFQKGDIAEGYSVSREKKESFPLTVTSAQKNPTAFYLCASSIEKGSTEAFFGQGTRLTVV.